Described below is a single TCR beta chain sequence and its context. The antigen is unknown. These data are taken from a study of vaccination effects on CD4 cells after COVID-19. The overall study: It was a median of 72 days after the second dose that post-vaccine samples were obtained.

Germline CDR1 and CDR2: LNHDA and SQIVND (reference sequence). This CDR3 is built from 15 residues. The J segment lost 0 bases and the V segment lost 6 bases, leaving 3 bases of the junction unmatched. Sequencing used immunoSEQ multiplex PCR; TCRdb keeps in-frame clones, though not all of them. The sample includes tens of thousands of clones, around 85% of them seen just once. Antigen-specific CD4+ T cells were expanded (with viral peptide pools) by the ViraFEST assay ahead of sequencing. Following a roughly ten-day culture, CD4+ T cells were purified. Each participant received a vaccine that was either BNT162b2 or mRNA-1273, given as two doses. They grew some 1.9 million PBMC in each well, adding 10 IU/ml IL-2 and around 10 ug/ml peptides. Half-medium replacement with IL-2 medium occurred on days 3 and 7.

The source was CD4+ T cells from PBMCs cultured with SARS-CoV-2 spike peptides, collected after COVID-19 vaccination. This chain links TRBV19 with TRBJ2-1; TRBD1 aligns across 9 bases. The TCR originated in a human donor who received a COVID-19 vaccine. Some clones in this sample may be carry-over from other donors' samples. CDR3 sequence: CASRTTGGSYNEQFF. CDR3 coding DNA: TGTGCCAGTAGGACGACAGGGGGCTCCTACAATGAGCAGTTCTTC.